This is a list of T cell receptor beta chains from one sample in a study of T cells in Graves' hyperthyroidism and ophthalmopathy. Each CDR3 protein is one row after TCRdb ran MiXCR on the multiplex PCR reads. This sample has a few hundred thousand distinct CDR3 sequences, with 16% found just once. The specimen sequenced was blood. The receptors here all came from a woman between 40 and 50 years old with Graves' ophthalmopathy. The CDR3 runs from the conserved cysteine through the conserved F or W. The D gene is left open where the match is weak. Clone size appears in some rows only: once, few, many, or a class for an expanded clone.

clone_size: NA
v_call: TRBV7-8
d_call: NA
j_call: TRBJ2-2
cdr3_nt: TGTGCCAGCAGCTTAGGATACCGCGCGGGGCAGAACACCGGGGAGCTGTTTTTT
cdr3_aa: CASSLGYRAGQNTGELFF

clone_size: NA
v_call: TRBV6-1
d_call: TRBD1
j_call: TRBJ2-5
cdr3_nt: TGTGCCAGCCTCTCAACGAGGGGGCAGGTGACCCAGTACTTC
cdr3_aa: CASLSTRGQVTQYF

clone_size: few
v_call: TRBV20-1
d_call: NA
j_call: TRBJ2-5
cdr3_nt: TGCAGTGCTAGGGAAACAGGACTCAGGGTGGGGACCCAGTACTTC
cdr3_aa: CSARETGLRVGTQYF

clone_size: NA
v_call: TRBV2
d_call: NA
j_call: TRBJ2-5
cdr3_nt: TGTGCCAGCACCCTTGAAGGGACCCAGTACTTC
cdr3_aa: CASTLEGTQYF

clone_size: NA
v_call: TRBV7-3
d_call: TRBD2
j_call: TRBJ2-2
cdr3_nt: TGTGCCAGCAGCCGTACTAGCGCGACTACCGGGGAGCTGTTTTTT
cdr3_aa: CASSRTSATTGELFF

clone_size: NA
v_call: TRBV28
d_call: NA
j_call: TRBJ1-2
cdr3_nt: TGTGCCAGCAGTTATCCAGGGCTTCACTATGGCTACACCTTC
cdr3_aa: CASSYPGLHYGYTF

clone_size: many
v_call: TRBV6-5
d_call: NA
j_call: TRBJ1-4
cdr3_nt: TGTGCCAGCAGTTACTCGAGGTCGGGCGGTGAAAAACTGTTTTTT
cdr3_aa: CASSYSRSGGEKLFF

clone_size: many
v_call: TRBV18
d_call: TRBD1
j_call: TRBJ2-5
cdr3_nt: TGTGCCAGCTCACCTGGGACAGTACCGGAGACCCAGTACTTC
cdr3_aa: CASSPGTVPETQYF

clone_size: many
v_call: TRBV10-3
d_call: NA
j_call: TRBJ2-7
cdr3_nt: TGTGCCTTGAAGTCCGGGACGGACTCCTACGAGCAGTACTTC
cdr3_aa: CALKSGTDSYEQYF

clone_size: NA
v_call: TRBV12-3/TRBV12-4
d_call: TRBD1
j_call: TRBJ1-2
cdr3_nt: TGTGCCAGCAGGCGGACAGGGATCCCTAACTATGGCTACACCTTC
cdr3_aa: CASRRTGIPNYGYTF

clone_size: few
v_call: TRBV28
d_call: TRBD1
j_call: TRBJ1-6
cdr3_nt: TGTGCCAGCAGTTTAAGGGGGCTAGGTAATTCACCCCTCCACTTT
cdr3_aa: CASSLRGLGNSPLHF

clone_size: many
v_call: TRBV12-3/TRBV12-4
d_call: TRBD1
j_call: TRBJ1-2
cdr3_nt: TGTGCCAGCAGTATCTGGGACAGGGGACGCGGCTACACCTTC
cdr3_aa: CASSIWDRGRGYTF

clone_size: few
v_call: TRBV6-1
d_call: NA
j_call: TRBJ2-2
cdr3_nt: TGTGCCAGCACCAAGGACAGCAGGTCCACCGGGGAGCTGTTTTTT
cdr3_aa: CASTKDSRSTGELFF

clone_size: few
v_call: TRBV19
d_call: NA
j_call: TRBJ2-2
cdr3_nt: TGTGCCAGTAGTAAGGGAGTGACCGGGGAGCTGTTTTTT
cdr3_aa: CASSKGVTGELFF

clone_size: few
v_call: TRBV7-9
d_call: NA
j_call: TRBJ1-1
cdr3_nt: TGTGCCAGCAGGCCTCCGGGAAACACTGAAGCTTTCTTT
cdr3_aa: CASRPPGNTEAFF

clone_size: NA
v_call: TRBV28
d_call: TRBD1
j_call: TRBJ2-1
cdr3_nt: TGTGCCAGCAGTTTTCCGGGACAGGGTATAGATGAGCAGTTCTTC
cdr3_aa: CASSFPGQGIDEQFF

clone_size: many
v_call: TRBV19
d_call: TRBD1
j_call: TRBJ2-1
cdr3_nt: TGTGCCAGTAGTATCTCGACAGGGTCCAATGAGCAGTTCTTC
cdr3_aa: CASSISTGSNEQFF

clone_size: many
v_call: TRBV20-1
d_call: NA
j_call: TRBJ1-2
cdr3_nt: TGCAGTGCTAAATCGTCAGGGGTCGACTATGGCTACACCTTC
cdr3_aa: CSAKSSGVDYGYTF

clone_size: few
v_call: TRBV27
d_call: NA
j_call: TRBJ2-5
cdr3_nt: TGTGCCAGCAGTTTTGGGGGCACCGGCGGGACCCAGTACTTC
cdr3_aa: CASSFGGTGGTQYF

clone_size: many
v_call: TRBV7-9
d_call: NA
j_call: TRBJ2-7
cdr3_nt: TGTGCCAGCAGCTTAGGTCCCGGGGAAGAGGGGAACGAGCAGTACTTC
cdr3_aa: CASSLGPGEEGNEQYF

clone_size: NA
v_call: TRBV14
d_call: NA
j_call: TRBJ1-3
cdr3_nt: TGTGCCAGCAGCCAACTTATGCTCGGAAACACCATATATTTT
cdr3_aa: CASSQLMLGNTIYF

clone_size: many
v_call: TRBV5-1
d_call: TRBD2
j_call: TRBJ2-7
cdr3_nt: TGCGCCAGCAGCTCTCAGCGGGAGACGCCCTACGAGCAGTACTTC
cdr3_aa: CASSSQRETPYEQYF

clone_size: many
v_call: TRBV18
d_call: NA
j_call: TRBJ2-7
cdr3_nt: TGTGCCAGCTCAGCAAGACAGGGAGGATACGAGCAGTACTTC
cdr3_aa: CASSARQGGYEQYF

clone_size: many
v_call: TRBV12-3/TRBV12-4
d_call: NA
j_call: TRBJ2-3
cdr3_nt: TGTGCCAGCAGTTTACCTAGATCTGCCACAGATACGCAGTATTTT
cdr3_aa: CASSLPRSATDTQYF

clone_size: NA
v_call: TRBV6-1
d_call: NA
j_call: TRBJ2-1
cdr3_nt: TGTGCCAGCAGTCCGCGCGTCGGTGCATCCTACAATGAGCAGTTCTTC
cdr3_aa: CASSPRVGASYNEQFF

clone_size: NA
v_call: TRBV7-9
d_call: NA
j_call: TRBJ1-3
cdr3_nt: TGTGCCAGCAGCTTACCTCTCCCACCCTCTGGAAACACCATATATTTT
cdr3_aa: CASSLPLPPSGNTIYF

clone_size: many
v_call: TRBV2
d_call: NA
j_call: TRBJ2-5
cdr3_nt: TGTGCCAGCAGTGAACTGATAAACAGTCAAGAGACCCAGTACTTC
cdr3_aa: CASSELINSQETQYF

clone_size: NA
v_call: TRBV2
d_call: TRBD2
j_call: TRBJ2-3
cdr3_nt: TGTGCCATCCATAGCGGGAGGGGGACAGATACGCAGTATTTT
cdr3_aa: CAIHSGRGTDTQYF

clone_size: many
v_call: TRBV5-5
d_call: NA
j_call: TRBJ1-2
cdr3_nt: TGTGCCAGCAGCTTGGTACCTAACTATGGCTACACCTTC
cdr3_aa: CASSLVPNYGYTF

clone_size: many
v_call: TRBV5-1
d_call: NA
j_call: TRBJ2-1
cdr3_nt: TGCGCCAGCAGCTTTATAGCAGGTCTATCTCACAATGAGCAGTTCTTC
cdr3_aa: CASSFIAGLSHNEQFF

clone_size: NA
v_call: TRBV4-2
d_call: TRBD2
j_call: TRBJ2-3
cdr3_nt: TGTGCCAGCAGCCAATACGGGGGGAGCACAGATACGCAGTATTTT
cdr3_aa: CASSQYGGSTDTQYF

clone_size: NA
v_call: TRBV6-5
d_call: NA
j_call: TRBJ2-1
cdr3_nt: TGTGCCAGCAGTGACTCAAGTGAGAGTGAGCAGTTCTTC
cdr3_aa: CASSDSSESEQFF

clone_size: many
v_call: TRBV12-3/TRBV12-4
d_call: NA
j_call: TRBJ1-2
cdr3_nt: TGTGCCAGCAGTTTCCCGGGGAGCTATGGCTACACCTTC
cdr3_aa: CASSFPGSYGYTF

clone_size: NA
v_call: TRBV5-1
d_call: TRBD1
j_call: TRBJ1-1
cdr3_nt: TGCGCCAGCAGCTCCACAGGGGACTCTGAAGCTTTCTTT
cdr3_aa: CASSSTGDSEAFF

clone_size: many
v_call: TRBV18
d_call: TRBD1
j_call: TRBJ2-5
cdr3_nt: TGTGCCAGCAGCCCGGGACAGTTCCAAGAGACCCAGTACTTC
cdr3_aa: CASSPGQFQETQYF

clone_size: few
v_call: TRBV24-1
d_call: NA
j_call: TRBJ2-1
cdr3_nt: TGTGCCACCAGTGATTTGCCGGGACAACCTCGAGGGGATGAGCAGTTCTTC
cdr3_aa: CATSDLPGQPRGDEQFF

clone_size: many
v_call: TRBV7-7
d_call: NA
j_call: TRBJ2-7
cdr3_nt: TGTGCTAGCAGCTTAGGGCCGGACTACGAGCAGTACTTC
cdr3_aa: CASSLGPDYEQYF

clone_size: NA
v_call: TRBV29-1
d_call: TRBD1
j_call: TRBJ1-1
cdr3_nt: TGCAGCGTGCCGGGACAGACCGCTTTCTTT
cdr3_aa: CSVPGQTAFF

clone_size: many
v_call: TRBV6-1
d_call: TRBD1
j_call: TRBJ1-2
cdr3_nt: TGTGCCAGCACGGGGACAGTTGGTGGCTACACCTTC
cdr3_aa: CASTGTVGGYTF

clone_size: NA
v_call: TRBV24-1
d_call: TRBD2
j_call: TRBJ2-1
cdr3_nt: TGTGCCACCAGTGATTCCGGGACTAGTGTCAAAAATGAGCAGTTCTTC
cdr3_aa: CATSDSGTSVKNEQFF

clone_size: NA
v_call: TRBV4-2
d_call: NA
j_call: TRBJ1-1
cdr3_nt: TGTGCCAGCACCCTAAGTCCGGGGGACACTGAAGCTTTCTTT
cdr3_aa: CASTLSPGDTEAFF

clone_size: NA
v_call: TRBV7-9
d_call: NA
j_call: TRBJ1-5
cdr3_nt: TGTGCCAGCAGCTACGGACACAGTAGCCTGGACAATCAGCCCCAGCATTTT
cdr3_aa: CASSYGHSSLDNQPQHF

clone_size: few
v_call: TRBV30
d_call: TRBD1
j_call: TRBJ1-1
cdr3_nt: TGTGCCTGGACTTCGGGACAGGGGGACACTGAAGCTTTCTTT
cdr3_aa: CAWTSGQGDTEAFF

clone_size: NA
v_call: TRBV28
d_call: NA
j_call: TRBJ1-4
cdr3_nt: TGTGCCAGCAGTCACGACGGGGGCCGAGGGTCATTGGTAGAAAAACTGTCTTTT
cdr3_aa: CASSHDGGRGSLVEKLSF

clone_size: few
v_call: TRBV18
d_call: NA
j_call: TRBJ2-4
cdr3_nt: TGTGCCAGCTCACGTGGGGCCGAAGGCGTAGACATTCAGTACTTC
cdr3_aa: CASSRGAEGVDIQYF

clone_size: many
v_call: TRBV6-1
d_call: NA
j_call: TRBJ2-1
cdr3_nt: TGTGCCAGCAGCCCCCTGCCCGACAGGCCCTATGAGCAGTTCTTC
cdr3_aa: CASSPLPDRPYEQFF